This T cell receptor (beta chain) was identified in a study of high-grade serous ovarian cancer treatment subgroups. Study-level findings and limits: CDR1 and CDR2 were left unanalyzed; analyses focused on CDR3.

Assay: immunoSEQ multiplex PCR; the TCRdb copy retains only in-frame clones and omits some. Found here are fewer than 20,000 clones, around 80% of them singletons; the top ten hold about 6%. Points on this clone: Its cognate antigen is unknown.

Tumor samples were taken before definitive surgery or chemotherapy. V was shortened by 7 bases and J by 8 bases, with 20 bases between the two germline ends. Germline V lookup: CDR1 ENHRY, CDR2 SYGVKD. This CDR3 is 14 amino acids long. V is TRBV10-3 and J is TRBJ1-1; a possible D gene is TRBD1 (5 bases). Sequenced material: tumor tissue. The receptor's source is a human donor with high-grade serous ovarian cancer. The CDR3 coding sequence is TGTGCCATCAAGAAATCAGGGATGGAGGACGAAGCTTTCTTT. It yields the protein CAIKKSGMEDEAFF.